Shown below are 11 T cell receptor beta chains from a single sample sequenced in a study of cytomegalovirus exposure and HLA in healthy donors. Assay used: immunoSEQ multiplex PCR; TCRdb lists only in-frame clones, some missing. The sample shows around 200,000 clones, about 86% of them seen only once. The sample consisted of PBMCs. The receptors were gathered from a young woman in good health and CMV-seropositive.

The chain links TRBV7-3 to TRBJ2-3; 7 nucleotides align to TRBD1. This CDR3 contains 14 residues. Germline lookup yields CDR1 SGHTA and CDR2 FQGTGA. V trimming: 5 bases; J trimming: 5 bases; junction bases outside the gene matches: 7. Here the CDR3 DNA reads TGTGCCAGCAGCCTGGACAGGTGGCAAGATACGCAGTATTTT. Translated: CASSLDRWQDTQYF.

The J gene is TRBJ1-1, the V gene TRBV11-2; D is unresolved. The CDR3 is made up of 13 amino acids. Germline CDR1 SGHAT, CDR2 FQNNGV. The V end was cut by 0 bases, the J end by 3 bases, with 5 bases between. The CDR3 sequence: CASSLDPDTEAFF. The CDR3 DNA reads TGTGCCAGCAGCTTAGATCCGGACACTGAAGCTTTCTTT.

This chain connects TRBV2 to TRBJ1-1, with 8 bases aligning to TRBD1. V shed 7 bases, J shed 4 bases, and the junction held 14 bases outside the gene matches. The CDR3 loop spans 16 amino acids. Looked up from germline, CDR1 is SNHLY and CDR2 is FYNNEI. CDR3 sequence (DNA): TGTGCCAGCACTATTTGGGCAGGGGGCTTGAGCACTGAAGCTTTCTTT. The encoded protein is CASTIWAGGLSTEAFF.

The J gene is TRBJ1-5, the V gene TRBV5-4; no firm D call. Deletions cut 3 bases from V and 4 bases from J, with 11 bases between. From germline, CDR1 is SGHNT and CDR2 YYREEE (reference sequence). The CDR3 consists of 14 residues. The CDR3 protein is CASSSSGSNQPQHF. For the CDR3, the DNA is TGTGCCAGCAGCTCATCGGGGAGTAATCAGCCCCAGCATTTT.

In the case of this clone: This sample includes further DNA sequences coding for the same CDR3. This chain links TRBV18 with TRBJ1-1, with 9 bases matching TRBD1. Germline lookup yields CDR1 KGHSH and CDR2 LQKENI. Trimming cost V 3 bases and J 1 base; bases outside gene matches: 0. CDR3 length: 14 amino acids. The DNA for the CDR3 is TGTGCCAGCTCACCGGGACAGGGGAACACTGAAGCTTTCTTT. Its translation: CASSPGQGNTEAFF.

The chain recombines TRBV19 with TRBJ2-1; D unresolved. Germline CDR1 and CDR2: LNHDA and SQIVND (reference sequence). V lost 3 bases and J lost 0, with 12 bases in between. This CDR3 is built from 16 residues. The CDR3 DNA sequence: TGTGCCAGTAGTATCGACGGAGATCACTCCTACAATGAGCAGTTCTTC. It encodes CASSIDGDHSYNEQFF.

This chain links TRBV7-9 with TRBJ2-5, with 9 positions matching TRBD2. Germline loops: CDR1 SEHNR, CDR2 FQNEAQ (reference sequence). V gave up 5 bases and J gave up 3 bases; unmatched junction bases: 1. This CDR3 has 13 amino acids. The CDR3 coding sequence is TGTGCCAGCAGCCGCGGGGGGGAAGAGACCCAGTACTTC. This translates into CASSRGGEETQYF.

In this sample, this clone turned up a few times. This chain joins TRBV6-1 and TRBJ1-6; D perhaps matches TRBD1 (6 bases). Germline V CDR1 and CDR2: MNHNS, SASEGT. The V end lost 6 bases, the J end lost 10 bases, and 19 bases lay between the germline ends. CDR3 length equals 15 residues. Here the CDR3 reads CASRYGQPRASPLHF. The CDR3 DNA follows: TGTGCCAGCAGGTACGGACAGCCTCGGGCCTCACCCCTCCACTTT.

The J gene is TRBJ2-5, the V gene TRBV9, with TRBD2 as a possible D gene (8 bases). V was clipped by 0 bases and J by 5 bases, with 20 bases between them. The CDR3 is made up of 17 amino acids. CDR1 is SGDLS, CDR2 YYNGEE, per germline. CDR3 nucleotide sequence: TGTGCCAGCAGCGTAGCTGCGGGGGGCCCCAGGGGGGAGACCCAGTACTTC. Amino acid sequence: CASSVAAGGPRGETQYF.

This clone was seen once. The V and J genes are TRBV4-1 and TRBJ1-4, with D tentatively TRBD1 (6 bases). The V end lost 5 bases, the J end lost 6 bases, and 22 bases lay between the germline ends. Germline V gene data show CDR1 as MGHRA and CDR2 as YSYEKL. This CDR3 has 17 residues. The CDR3 region is CASSIRGSRLRDEKLFF. The DNA of the CDR3 is TGCGCCAGCAGCATCAGGGGAAGCAGATTACGAGATGAAAAACTGTTTTTT.

This chain connects TRBV5-1 to TRBJ2-3, with D possibly being TRBD2 (6 bases). V was cut by 3 bases and J by 1 base, with 15 bases left in between. This CDR3 is 16 amino acids long. Germline-derived CDR1 and CDR2 are SGHRS and YFSETQ. The CDR3 sequence is CASSSGGSLRTDTQYF. The CDR3 nucleotides read TGCGCCAGCAGCTCCGGGGGATCACTACGCACAGATACGCAGTATTTT.